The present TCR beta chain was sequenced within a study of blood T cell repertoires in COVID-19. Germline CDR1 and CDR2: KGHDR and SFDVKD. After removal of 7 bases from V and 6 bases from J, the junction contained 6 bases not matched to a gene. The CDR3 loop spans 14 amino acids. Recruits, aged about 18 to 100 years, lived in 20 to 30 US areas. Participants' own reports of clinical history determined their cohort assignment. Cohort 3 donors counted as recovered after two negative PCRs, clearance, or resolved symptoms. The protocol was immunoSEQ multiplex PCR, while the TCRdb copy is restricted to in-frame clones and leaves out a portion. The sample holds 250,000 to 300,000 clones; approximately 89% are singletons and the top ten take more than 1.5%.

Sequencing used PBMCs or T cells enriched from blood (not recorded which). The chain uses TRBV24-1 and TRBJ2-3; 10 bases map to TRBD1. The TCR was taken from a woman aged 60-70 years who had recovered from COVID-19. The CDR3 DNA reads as TGTGCCACCAGCTACCGACAGGGGGCCGATACGCAGTATTTT. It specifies CATSYRQGADTQYF.